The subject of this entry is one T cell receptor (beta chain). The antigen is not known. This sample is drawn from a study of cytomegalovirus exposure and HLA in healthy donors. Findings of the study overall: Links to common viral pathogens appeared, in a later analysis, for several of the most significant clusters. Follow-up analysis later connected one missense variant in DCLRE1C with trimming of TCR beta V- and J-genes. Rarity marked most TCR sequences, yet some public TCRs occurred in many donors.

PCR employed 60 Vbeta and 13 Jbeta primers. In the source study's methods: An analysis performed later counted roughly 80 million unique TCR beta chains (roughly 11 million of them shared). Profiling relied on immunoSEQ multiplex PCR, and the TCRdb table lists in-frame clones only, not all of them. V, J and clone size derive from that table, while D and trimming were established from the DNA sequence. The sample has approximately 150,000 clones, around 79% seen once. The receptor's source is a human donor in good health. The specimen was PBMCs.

The CDR3 reads CASSFEGQPQHF. For the CDR3, the DNA is TGTGCCAGCAGTTTTGAGGGTCAGCCCCAGCATTTT. The chain combines TRBV27 with TRBJ1-5, with D hard to call. Germline CDR1 and CDR2: MNHEY and SMNVEV (reference sequence). The V end lost 3 bases, the J end lost 6 bases, and 6 bases lay between the germline ends. The CDR3 is 12 amino acids.